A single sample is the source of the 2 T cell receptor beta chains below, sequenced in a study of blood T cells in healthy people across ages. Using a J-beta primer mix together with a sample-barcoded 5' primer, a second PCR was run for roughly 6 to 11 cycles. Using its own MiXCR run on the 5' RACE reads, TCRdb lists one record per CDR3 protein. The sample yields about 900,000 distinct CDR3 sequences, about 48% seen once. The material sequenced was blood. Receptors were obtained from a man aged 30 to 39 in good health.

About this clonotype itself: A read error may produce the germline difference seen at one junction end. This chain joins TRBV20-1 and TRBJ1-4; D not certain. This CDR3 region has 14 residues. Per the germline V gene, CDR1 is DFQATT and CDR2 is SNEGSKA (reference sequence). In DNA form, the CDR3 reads TGCAGTGCTGCCCGAGACACCGATAATGAAAACCTGTTTTTT. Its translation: CSAARDTDNENLFF.

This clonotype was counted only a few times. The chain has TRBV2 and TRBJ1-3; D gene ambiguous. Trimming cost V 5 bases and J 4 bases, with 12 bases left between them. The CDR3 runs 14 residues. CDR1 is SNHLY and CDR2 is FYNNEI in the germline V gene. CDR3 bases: TGTGCCAGCAGTCGCGGAGGGAGGGGAAACACCATATATTTT. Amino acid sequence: CASSRGGRGNTIYF.